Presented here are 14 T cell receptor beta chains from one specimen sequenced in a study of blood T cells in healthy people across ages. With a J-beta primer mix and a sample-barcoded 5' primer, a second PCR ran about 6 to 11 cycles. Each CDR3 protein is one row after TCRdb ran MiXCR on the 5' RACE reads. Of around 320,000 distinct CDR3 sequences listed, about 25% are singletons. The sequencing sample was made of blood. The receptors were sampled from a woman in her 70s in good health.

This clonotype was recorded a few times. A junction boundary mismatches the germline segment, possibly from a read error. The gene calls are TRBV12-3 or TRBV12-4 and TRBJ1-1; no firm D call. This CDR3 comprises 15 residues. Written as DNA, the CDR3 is TGTGCCGGCAGCTTCCAGATAGATATGATCACTGAAGCTTTCTTT. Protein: CAGSFQIDMITEAFF.

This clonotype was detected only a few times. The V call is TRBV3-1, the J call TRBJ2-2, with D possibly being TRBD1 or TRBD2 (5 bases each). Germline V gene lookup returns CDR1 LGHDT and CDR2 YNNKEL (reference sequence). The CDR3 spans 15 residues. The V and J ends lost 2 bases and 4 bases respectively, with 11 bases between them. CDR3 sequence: CASSQRDHSTGELFF. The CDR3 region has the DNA TGTGCCAGCAGCCAACGGGACCATAGCACCGGGGAGCTGTTTTTT.

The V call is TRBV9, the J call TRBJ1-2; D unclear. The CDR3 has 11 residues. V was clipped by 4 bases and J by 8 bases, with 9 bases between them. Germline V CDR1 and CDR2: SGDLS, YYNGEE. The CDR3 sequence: CASSSLDGYTF. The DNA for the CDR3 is TGTGCCAGCAGCTCCTTGGACGGCTACACCTTC.

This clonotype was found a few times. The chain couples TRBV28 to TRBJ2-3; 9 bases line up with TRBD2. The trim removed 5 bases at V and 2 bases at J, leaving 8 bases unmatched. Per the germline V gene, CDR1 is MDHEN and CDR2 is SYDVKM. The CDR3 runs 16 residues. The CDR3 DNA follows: TGTGCCAGCAGTGACCGTAGCGGGAGAACCACAGATACGCAGTATTTT. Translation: CASSDRSGRTTDTQYF.

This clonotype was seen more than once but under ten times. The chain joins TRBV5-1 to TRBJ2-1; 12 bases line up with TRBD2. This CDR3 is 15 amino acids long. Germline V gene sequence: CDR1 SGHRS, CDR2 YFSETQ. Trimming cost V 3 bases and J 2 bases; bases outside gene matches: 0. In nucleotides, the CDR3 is TGCGCCAGCAGCTGGACTAGCGGGACCTACAATGAGCAGTTCTTC. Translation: CASSWTSGTYNEQFF.

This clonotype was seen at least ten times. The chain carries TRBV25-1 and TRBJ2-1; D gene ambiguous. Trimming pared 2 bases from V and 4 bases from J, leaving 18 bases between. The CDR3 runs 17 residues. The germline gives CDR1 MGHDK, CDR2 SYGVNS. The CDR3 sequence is CASSELLADARYNEQFF. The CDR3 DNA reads TGTGCCAGCAGTGAACTCCTGGCGGACGCTAGGTACAATGAGCAGTTCTTC.

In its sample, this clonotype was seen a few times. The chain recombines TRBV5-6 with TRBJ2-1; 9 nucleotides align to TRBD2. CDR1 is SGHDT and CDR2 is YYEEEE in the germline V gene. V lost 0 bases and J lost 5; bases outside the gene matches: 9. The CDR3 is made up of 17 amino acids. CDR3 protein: CASSLAGIAGVNNEQFF. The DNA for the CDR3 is TGTGCCAGCAGCTTGGCCGGGATAGCGGGAGTCAACAATGAGCAGTTCTTC.

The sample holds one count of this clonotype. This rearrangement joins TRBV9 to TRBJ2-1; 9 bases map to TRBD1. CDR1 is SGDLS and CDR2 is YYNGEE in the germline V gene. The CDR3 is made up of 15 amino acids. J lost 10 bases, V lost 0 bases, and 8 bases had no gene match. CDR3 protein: CASSVGGQGFSEQFF. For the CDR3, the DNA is TGTGCCAGCAGCGTAGGGGGACAGGGATTCAGCGAGCAGTTCTTC.

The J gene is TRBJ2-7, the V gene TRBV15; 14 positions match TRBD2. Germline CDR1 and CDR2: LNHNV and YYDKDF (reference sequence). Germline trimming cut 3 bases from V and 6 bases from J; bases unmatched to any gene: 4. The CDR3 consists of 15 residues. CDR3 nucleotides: TGTGCCACCAGCAGGGGACTAGCGGGAGTTAGCGAGCAGTACTTC. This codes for CATSRGLAGVSEQYF.

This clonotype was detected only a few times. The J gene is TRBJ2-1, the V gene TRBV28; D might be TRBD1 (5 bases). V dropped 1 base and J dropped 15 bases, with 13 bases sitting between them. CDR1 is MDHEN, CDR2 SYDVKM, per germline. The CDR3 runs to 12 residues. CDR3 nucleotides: TGTGCCAGCAGTTTATATGCCAGGGAACTGTTCTTC. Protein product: CASSLYARELFF.

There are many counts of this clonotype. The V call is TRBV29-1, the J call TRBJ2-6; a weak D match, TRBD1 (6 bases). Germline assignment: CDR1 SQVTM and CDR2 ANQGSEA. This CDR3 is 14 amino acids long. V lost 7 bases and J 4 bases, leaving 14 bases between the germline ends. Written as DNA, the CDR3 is TGCAGCGCTGACAGGCTTTCCGGGGCCAACGTCCTGACTTTC. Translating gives CSADRLSGANVLTF.

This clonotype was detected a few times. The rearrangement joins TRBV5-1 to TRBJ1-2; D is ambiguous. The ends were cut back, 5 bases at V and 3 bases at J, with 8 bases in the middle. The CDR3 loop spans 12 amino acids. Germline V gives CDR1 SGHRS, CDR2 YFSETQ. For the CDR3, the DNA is TGCGCCAGCAGGATAGAGCACTATGGCTACACCTTC. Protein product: CASRIEHYGYTF. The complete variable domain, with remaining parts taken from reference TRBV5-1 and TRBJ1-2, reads KAGVTQTPRYLIKTRGQQVTLSCSPISGHRSVSWYQQTPGQGLQFLFEYFSETQRNKGNFPGRFSGRQFSNSRSEMNVSTLELGDSALYLCASRIEHYGYTFGSGTRLTVV.

As DNA, the CDR3 is TGTGCCAGCAGTGACAGGGGGCCATCTTACAATGAGCAGTTCTTC. It encodes CASSDRGPSYNEQFF. The chain couples TRBV25-1 to TRBJ2-1, with 8 bases that match TRBD1. Germline V gives CDR1 MGHDK, CDR2 SYGVNS. The CDR3 has 15 residues. The junction had 5 bases not matched to a gene; V was cut back by 3 bases and J by 4 bases.

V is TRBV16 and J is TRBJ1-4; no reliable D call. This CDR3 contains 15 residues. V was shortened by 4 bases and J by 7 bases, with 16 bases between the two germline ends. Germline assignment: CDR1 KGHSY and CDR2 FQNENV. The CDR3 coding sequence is TGTGCCAGCAGCCGGCCACCTGTCACCCCTGAAAAACTGTTTTTT. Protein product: CASSRPPVTPEKLFF.